A selection of T cell receptor beta chains follows, all from one sample in a study of T-cell memory formation after mild COVID-19. TCRdb called the 5' RACE reads again in MiXCR, with one record for every CDR3 protein. Here the sample spans a few hundred thousand distinct CDR3 sequences, 21% being singletons. Sequenced input: PBMCs or a T cell subset sorted from them (not recorded which). These receptors all come from an adult woman who had mild COVID-19 (a few samples of this study predate the infection). Cell type and time point are not known. Each CDR3 is given with its conserved first and last residue. Each record gives: D gene, clone size, V gene, J gene, CDR3 protein, CDR3 DNA. D genes are given only for firm matches. Size values are once, few and many counts, or a class for expanded clones, and some rows have none.

d_gene: .
abundance: few
v_gene: TRBV29-1
j_gene: TRBJ2-7
CDR3aa: CSVESGTVAYEQYF
CDR3nt: TGCAGCGTTGAATCGGGTACAGTGGCCTACGAGCAGTACTTC

d_gene: TRBD1
abundance: few
v_gene: TRBV29-1
j_gene: TRBJ2-7
CDR3aa: CSAGTGTYEQYF
CDR3nt: TGCAGCGCAGGGACAGGGACCTACGAGCAGTACTTC

d_gene: .
abundance: .
v_gene: TRBV11-2
j_gene: TRBJ1-6
CDR3aa: CASSLYRVEGSPLHF
CDR3nt: TGTGCCAGCAGCTTGTACAGGGTAGAAGGATCACCCCTCCACTTT

d_gene: TRBD2
abundance: few
v_gene: TRBV7-9
j_gene: TRBJ2-5
CDR3aa: CASSLPVGLAQETQYF
CDR3nt: TGTGCCAGCAGCCTCCCCGTGGGACTAGCGCAAGAGACCCAGTACTTC

d_gene: .
abundance: .
v_gene: TRBV5-5
j_gene: TRBJ2-1
CDR3aa: CASSLLDREQFF
CDR3nt: TGTGCCAGCAGTCTACTAGATCGGGAGCAGTTCTTC

d_gene: TRBD2
abundance: few
v_gene: TRBV6-6
j_gene: TRBJ2-2
CDR3aa: CASSYQRGKVFF
CDR3nt: TGTGCCAGCAGTTACCAGCGGGGGAAGGTGTTTTTT

d_gene: TRBD1
abundance: few
v_gene: TRBV15
j_gene: TRBJ2-2
CDR3aa: CATSRDLAQGAGELFF
CDR3nt: TGTGCCACCAGCAGAGATCTCGCACAGGGGGCCGGGGAGCTGTTTTTT

d_gene: TRBD1
abundance: .
v_gene: TRBV7-6
j_gene: TRBJ2-7
CDR3aa: CASSLALGGQGSYEQYF
CDR3nt: TGTGCCAGCAGCTTAGCGCTTGGGGGACAGGGTTCCTACGAGCAGTACTTC

d_gene: TRBD2
abundance: few
v_gene: TRBV7-2
j_gene: TRBJ2-5
CDR3aa: CASSLWGLAVGIQETQYF
CDR3nt: TGTGCCAGCAGCTTATGGGGACTAGCGGTAGGGATCCAAGAGACCCAGTACTTC

d_gene: .
abundance: many
v_gene: TRBV12-3/TRBV12-4
j_gene: TRBJ2-4
CDR3aa: CVEGTAKNIQYF
CDR3nt: TGTGTCGAGGGTACGGCCAAAAACATTCAGTACTTC

d_gene: .
abundance: once
v_gene: TRBV4-3
j_gene: TRBJ2-7
CDR3aa: CASSQDPIRGGEQYF
CDR3nt: TGCGCCAGCAGCCAAGATCCCATCCGCGGAGGCGAGCAGTACTTC

d_gene: .
abundance: .
v_gene: TRBV9
j_gene: TRBJ2-1
CDR3aa: CASSPPGMSSYNEQFF
CDR3nt: TGTGCCAGCAGCCCGCCAGGGATGAGCTCCTACAATGAGCAGTTCTTC

d_gene: .
abundance: .
v_gene: TRBV20-1
j_gene: TRBJ1-4
CDR3aa: CSALGVNEKLFF
CDR3nt: TGCAGTGCTCTAGGGGTGAATGAAAAACTGTTTTTT

d_gene: .
abundance: .
v_gene: TRBV2
j_gene: TRBJ2-5
CDR3aa: CASSARTTQETQYF
CDR3nt: TGTGCCAGCAGTGCCAGGACTACACAAGAGACCCAGTACTTC

d_gene: TRBD1
abundance: few
v_gene: TRBV24-1
j_gene: TRBJ2-5
CDR3aa: CATSDLNRGTRETQYF
CDR3nt: TGTGCCACCAGTGATTTGAACAGGGGTACAAGAGAGACCCAGTACTTC

d_gene: .
abundance: .
v_gene: TRBV10-3
j_gene: TRBJ2-7
CDR3aa: CAIRNTSYEQYF
CDR3nt: TGTGCCATCAGGAACACCTCCTACGAGCAGTACTTC